This T cell receptor beta chain derives from a study of shared clonotypes between healthy human individuals. Study observations and caveats: Sorted-subset sequencing, rarefaction showed, was incomplete despite large depth. Shared clonotypes across all four donors exceeded non-shared ones in generation probability. On the whole, naive subsets had larger estimated richness than memory subsets had.

CDR1 KGHSH and CDR2 LQKENI come from the germline V gene. The CDR3 consists of 17 residues. The V end lost 2 bases, the J end lost 0 bases, and 14 bases lay between the germline ends. This clone appeared a few times. Its antigen is not identified. The protocol was immunoSEQ multiplex PCR, while the TCRdb copy is restricted to in-frame clones and leaves out a portion. The repertoire holds under 120,000 clones, with 65% to 75% as singletons. The clonotype comes from a woman under 40 in good health. The rearrangement uses TRBV18 and TRBJ1-3; no clear D gene. Sequenced sample: memory CD8+ T cells sorted from blood. The subset here: CD45RO+ cells pooled with CCR7-negative TemRA cells. The CDR3 reads CASSPGEGPTSGNTIYF. In nucleotides, the CDR3 is TGTGCCAGCTCACCAGGGGAAGGGCCCACCTCTGGAAACACCATATATTTT. The full variable domain, rest sourced from reference TRBV18 and TRBJ1-3, is NAGVMQNPRHLVRRRGQEARLRCSPMKGHSHVYWYRQLPEEGLKFMVYLQKENIIDESGMPKERFSAEFPKEGPSILRIQQVVRGDSAAYFCASSPGEGPTSGNTIYFGEGSWLTVV.